This T cell receptor (beta chain) is drawn from a study of blood T cell repertoires in COVID-19. Study details: T cells, B-cell-depleted T cells, or PBMCs supplied cDNA or gDNA.

Authors' processing steps: The authors estimated nucleated cell counts from reference gene primer amplification. Repertoires were generated with immunoSEQ multiplex PCR, while TCRdb's copy carries only in-frame clones and drops some. For V, J and clone size, that table is used; D and trimming come from the DNA. The sample includes about 88,000 clones, over 80% of them seen just once. This CDR3 has 17 residues. Germline loops: CDR1 SGHDN, CDR2 FVKESK. V was clipped by 1 base and J by 4 bases, with 20 bases between them. The chain recombines TRBV14 with TRBJ2-7, with D perhaps matching TRBD1 (6 bases). The sequencing input was peripheral blood. This clonotype was sampled from a man of 80 years or more with acute or convalescent COVID-19. The CDR3 protein is CASSQGGRVGNVYEQYF. The CDR3 region has the DNA TGTGCCAGCAGCCAAGGGGGGCGGGTAGGAAACGTTTACGAGCAGTACTTC.